A single sample is the source of the 18 T cell receptor beta chains below, sequenced in a study of blood T cell repertoires in COVID-19. Assay used: immunoSEQ multiplex PCR; TCRdb lists only in-frame clones, some missing. The sample has about 220,000 clones; under 90% are singletons. The specimen sequenced was PBMCs or T cells enriched from blood (not recorded which). The receptors here all came from a woman between 55 and 75 years old who had recovered from COVID-19.

Here the CDR3 DNA reads TGTGCCAGCAGTTTATCAGGGGCTGGAAACACCATATATTTT. Protein product: CASSLSGAGNTIYF. V gene TRBV27 combines with J gene TRBJ1-3; tentatively, D is TRBD1 (5 bases). This CDR3 has 14 residues. Germline-derived CDR1 and CDR2 are MNHEY and SMNVEV (reference sequence). V was clipped by 0 bases and J by 2 bases, with 5 bases between them.

CDR3 amino acids: CASSLGGAGGPHYEQYF. In DNA form, the CDR3 reads TGTGCCAGCAGCCTGGGGGGCGCGGGAGGCCCTCATTACGAGCAGTACTTC. The rearrangement uses TRBV7-2 and TRBJ2-7; 8 bases match TRBD2. The CDR3 has 17 amino acids. Germline CDR1 SGHTA, CDR2 FQGNSA. J was trimmed by 4 bases and V by 5 bases; bases with no gene match: 16. Using reference TRBV7-2 and TRBJ2-7 for the parts outside the CDR3, the full variable domain is GAGVSQSPSNKVTEKGKDVELRCDPISGHTALYWYRQSLGQGLEFLIYFQGNSAPDKSGLPSDRFSAERTGGSVSTLTIQRTQQEDSAVYLCASSLGGAGGPHYEQYFGPGTRLTVT.

The chain combines TRBV2 with TRBJ1-5, with TRBD1 identical over 10 bases. This CDR3 spans 14 amino acids. Germline V CDR1 and CDR2: SNHLY, FYNNEI. Losses at the gene ends were 6 bases for V and 6 bases for J; bases not matched to a gene: 5. The CDR3 bases are TGTGCCAGCAGCGAGGGGACAGGGGTTCAGCCCCAGCATTTT. It codes for CASSEGTGVQPQHF.

The chain is built from TRBV24-1 and TRBJ2-3; 7 positions match TRBD2. This CDR3 spans 13 amino acids. From germline, CDR1 is KGHDR and CDR2 SFDVKD. The V gene end was trimmed by 7 bases and the J gene end by 2 bases; junction bases not matched to a gene: 2. The CDR3: CATRAGDTDTQYF. The CDR3 region has the DNA TGTGCCACCAGGGCGGGGGACACAGATACGCAGTATTTT.

This chain connects TRBV18 to TRBJ1-1; 9 bases agree with TRBD1. Germline CDR1 is KGHSH and CDR2 is LQKENI. The CDR3 has 15 amino acids. The J segment lost 9 bases and the V segment lost 3 bases, leaving 11 bases of the junction unmatched. The CDR3 region has the DNA TGTGCCAGCTCACCTGACAGGGGGGACGAAGAGAAAGCTTTCTTT. Its translation is CASSPDRGDEEKAFF.

The J gene is TRBJ2-5, the V gene TRBV4-3; no clear D. The germline CDR1 and CDR2 sequences are LGHNA and YSLEER. The CDR3 consists of 16 residues. Trimming removed 4 bases at V and 5 bases at J, with 20 bases between. The CDR3 spells CASSPRSGAAGETQYF. CDR3 DNA sequence: TGCGCCAGCAGCCCGCGTTCGGGTGCGGCCGGGGAGACCCAGTACTTC.

The V and J genes are TRBV12-5 and TRBJ2-1; 9 bases align to TRBD1. With V trimmed by 4 bases and J by 5 bases, 3 bases remained unmatched. This CDR3 is built from 14 residues. Germline V gene sequence: CDR1 LGHNT, CDR2 FRNRAP. The CDR3 DNA sequence: TGTGCTAGTGGTTCTGGGACAGGGAACAATGAGCAGTTCTTC. Its translation is CASGSGTGNNEQFF. The variable domain in full, with the rest retrieved from reference TRBV12-5 and TRBJ2-1, is DARVTQTPRHKVTEMGQEVTMRCQPILGHNTVFWYRQTMMQGLELLAYFRNRAPLDDSGMPKDRFSAEMPDATLATLKIQPSEPRDSAVYFCASGSGTGNNEQFFGPGTRLTVL.

The chain is built from TRBV21-1 and TRBJ1-5; TRBD1 reflects the table's D call only, with no check against the DNA. TRBV21-1 is annotated as a pseudogene. CDR3 length: 16 amino acids. The CDR3 bases are TGTACGTGTATGGGGGCAGCCTTGGTCGGCAATCAGCCCCAGCATTTT. Encoded protein: CTCMGAALVGNQPQHF.

J is TRBJ1-3 and V is TRBV18; D unresolved. V was pared by 4 bases and J by 2 bases, with 12 bases between. The CDR3 contains 15 residues. In germline, CDR1 is KGHSH, CDR2 LQKENI. CDR3 bases: TGTGCCAGCTCACTAGATGTAGAGGCTGGAAACACCATATATTTT. Amino acids: CASSLDVEAGNTIYF.

The V call is TRBV18, the J call TRBJ2-7; perhaps TRBD2 as D (6 bases). Germline CDR1 and CDR2: KGHSH and LQKENI. This CDR3 comprises 13 residues. The ends were cut back, 6 bases at V and 0 bases at J, with 9 bases in the middle. The CDR3 reads CASSPSASYEQYF. The CDR3 DNA sequence: TGTGCCAGCTCTCCTAGCGCCTCCTACGAGCAGTACTTC.

This rearrangement joins TRBV27 to TRBJ2-7, with 10 bases matching TRBD1. Germline values: CDR1 MNHEY, CDR2 SMNVEV (reference sequence). The CDR3 has 14 amino acids. V lost 6 bases to trimming and J lost 6 bases; unmatched junction nucleotides: 8. CDR3 DNA: TGTGCCAGCAGGTCTGGGGACAGGGGAAGCGAGCAGTACTTC. Translation gives CASRSGDRGSEQYF.

The genes are TRBV5-1 and TRBJ1-6; weak D call: TRBD1 (5 bases). V lost 0 bases, J lost 6 bases, and 10 bases lay in between. The CDR3 spans 15 residues. The V gene's germline CDR1 is SGHRS and CDR2 YFSETQ. The CDR3 DNA is TGCGCCAGCAGCTTGGGGGCAGGGATTAATTCACCCCTCCACTTT. It codes for CASSLGAGINSPLHF.

The chain uses TRBV6-5 and TRBJ2-7; TRBD2 aligns across 13 bases. Germline assignment: CDR1 MNHEY and CDR2 SVGAGI. V was clipped by 0 bases and J by 4 bases; unmatched bases: 3. The CDR3 loop spans 16 amino acids. CDR3 protein: CASSYSILAGGYEQYF. The CDR3 DNA follows: TGTGCCAGCAGTTACTCGATACTAGCGGGAGGGTACGAGCAGTACTTC.

V is TRBV29-1 and J is TRBJ1-1, with D hard to call. The V gene lost 6 bases and the J gene lost 3 bases, with 14 bases spanning the gap. There are 13 residues in the CDR3. Germline CDR1 is SQVTM and CDR2 is ANQGSEA. CDR3 DNA: TGCAGCGTCGTCACCGGGTCTTACACTGAAGCTTTCTTT. As protein: CSVVTGSYTEAFF.

The V call is TRBV11-3, the J call TRBJ2-1; 10 nucleotides match TRBD2. Trimming removed 2 bases from V and 8 bases from J; junction bases left unmatched: 9. The CDR3 extends over 16 amino acids. Per germline, CDR1 SGHNT and CDR2 YENEEA. CDR3 DNA: TGTGCCAGCAGCTTAACCAAGGCTAGCGGGAGTTATGAGCAGTTCTTC. Protein sequence: CASSLTKASGSYEQFF.

The J gene is TRBJ2-1, the V gene TRBV29-1, with TRBD2 matching over 9 bases. The CDR3 covers 17 residues. Germline CDR1 reads SQVTM; CDR2 reads ANQGSEA. The trim removed 6 bases at V and 2 bases at J, leaving 14 bases unmatched. The CDR3 DNA reads as TGCAGCGTCCGAGACGGGTCTAGCGGGATTGCCTACAATGAGCAGTTCTTC. Amino acids: CSVRDGSSGIAYNEQFF.

V gene TRBV4-3 combines with J gene TRBJ1-6; TRBD1 matches at 10 bases. Germline V gives CDR1 LGHNA, CDR2 YSLEER. V lost 0 bases, J lost 2 bases, and 4 bases stayed unmatched. The CDR3 loop spans 18 amino acids. CDR3 nucleotide sequence: TGCGCCAGCAGCCAAGATCGACAGGGGGCAACCTATAATTCACCCCTCCACTTT. Amino acids: CASSQDRQGATYNSPLHF.

The chain joins TRBV7-9 to TRBJ2-7; 9 nucleotides line up with TRBD2. J gave up 5 bases and V 1 base, and 15 bases lay outside the gene matches. CDR1 is SEHNR, CDR2 FQNEAQ, per germline (reference sequence). The CDR3 totals 18 residues. The CDR3 reads CASSLDGEMGTSPHEQYF. The CDR3 DNA follows: TGTGCCAGCAGCTTAGATGGGGAGATGGGGACTAGCCCCCACGAGCAGTACTTC. Supplemented by reference TRBV7-9 and TRBJ2-7, the full variable domain reads DTGVSQNPRHKITKRGQNVTFRCDPISEHNRLYWYRQTLGQGPEFLTYFQNEAQLEKSRLLSDRFSAERPKGSFSTLEIQRTEQGDSAMYLCASSLDGEMGTSPHEQYFGPGTRLTVT.